The T cell receptor (beta chain) under discussion was sequenced for a study of T cells in Graves' hyperthyroidism and ophthalmopathy. The investigators amplified TCR beta CDR3 regions from RNA transcripts. During a first-round RT-PCR of the TCR CDR3, the HTBI primer set was used. TCRdb itself ran the multiplex PCR reads through MiXCR, one entry per CDR3 protein. This table holds around 280,000 distinct CDR3 sequences, 12% to 15% found once. Graves' hyperthyroidism without ophthalmopathy progression within 18 months was termed stable. Overall study results and limits: Blood also held most thyroid clonotypes expanded beyond 0.001.

This clonotype has at least ten counts. Antigen: not known. Germline lookup yields CDR1 MDHEN and CDR2 SYDVKM. The CDR3 loop spans 14 amino acids. V shed 3 bases and J 8 bases; nucleotides not matched to a gene: 8. This chain links TRBV28 with TRBJ1-2, with 8 bases identical to TRBD1. Sequencing was performed on blood. The clonotype originates from a woman in her 40s with Graves' hyperthyroidism. The CDR3 is CASSFQGASRGYTF. The CDR3 bases are TGTGCCAGCAGTTTTCAGGGGGCTAGTCGGGGCTACACCTTC.